This section outlines one T cell receptor (beta chain) sequence together with its context. No antigen is known for it. There are no base qualities to consult, and no much larger clone falls within one base. TCRbeta CDR3 regions were amplified from genomic DNA using the immunoSEQ Assay, a bias-controlled multiplex PCR. On the study's bioinformatics: The number of nucleated cells in each sample was estimated from the amplification of reference gene primers within the assay. To quantify the absolute abundance of each unique TCRbeta CDR3 rearrangement, sequence reads were collapsed and filtered. For each sample, productive Simpson clonality was calculated as the square root of Simpson's diversity index across productive rearrangements. In its TCRdb copy, this immuneACCESS table keeps in-frame sequences only and misses some clones. Where compared with another copy, unresolved V genes explain less than half of these, and the others have no known cause. Clone size and V and J calls were adopted from that table, with D and trimming inferred from the DNA. The sample table contains approximately 280,000 clones; only one count was recorded for about 89% of them. About 4.6% of the sample is in the top ten clones.

The collaborating institutions used their own protocols to collect whole blood in K2EDTA tubes. For TCRbeta analysis, collaborator samples were shipped as frozen whole blood, as isolated PBMCs, or as DNA extracted from either sample type. The data stem from a study of blood T cell repertoires in COVID-19 (dated by TCRdb to between 2020 and 2021). Study-wide context: Samples from collaborators originated in the United States, Italy and Spain and spanned both the acute and convalescent phases of COVID-19. The material from the prospective study consisted of cDNA or gDNA derived from T cells, B-cell-depleted T cells, or PBMCs. Subjects who had been exposed to COVID-19, were actively infected with it, or had recovered from it provided the deeply sampled blood TCRbeta repertoires that made up the dataset. A freely available public database, intended as a resource for researchers studying the immune response to SARS-CoV-2, is where the repertoires were released. Samples were obtained from the ongoing ImmuneRACE study (first 160 participants) and from over 1,000 subjects provided by 6 global collaborators. A de-identified subject ID, COVID-19 status, age in years and sex were almost always included in the sample metadata. HLA class I and class II types, where available, came from metadata supplied by the sample provider rather than from assay-based typing.

CDR1 and CDR2 (LGHDT, YNNKEL) derive from the germline V gene (reference sequence). Measured from the cysteine to the phenylalanine, the CDR3 is 18 residues long. The retained sequence is limited to the CDR3, 54 bases, with the frame set at the first base. Trimming leaves V shorter by 0 bases and J shorter by 9 bases, with the junction holding 15 bases beyond the gene matches. What the authors observed across the whole study: How much clinical and demographic metadata was included differed by source and by participant, and the metadata was provided uncurated.

The TCR sequence derives from a man aged 35-49 years with acute or convalescent COVID-19. The sequence is built from TRBV3-1 (or the pseudogene TRBV3-2) and TRBJ2-1; 9 central nucleotides agree with TRBD2. The sample consisted of peripheral blood. The CDR3 corresponds to CASSQDFLGLAGIGEQFF. The bases read TGTGCCAGCAGCCAAGATTTCCTCGGGCTAGCGGGGATTGGTGAGCAGTTCTTC.